The clone carrying this TCR beta chain has a handful of counts. No antigen is known for it. Time point noted: newly diagnosed GD, antithyroid drugs for less than 3 months. Researchers made the TCR library from RNA that was extracted from PBMCs. Arm-PCR of CDR3 regions with iRepertoire HTBI primers generated TCR beta libraries. TCRdb processed the multiplex PCR reads anew with MiXCR; each CDR3 protein has one entry. The table lists about 440,000 distinct CDR3 sequences, around 14% of them singletons. The data were obtained in a study of regulatory T cells in long-lasting Graves disease. Study-wide findings and caveats: Newly diagnosed patients shared about a thousand public clonotypes; persistent patients shared approximately 2,900. Persistent Graves' patients showed reduced TCR diversity versus newly diagnosed patients.

A further study also used this sample, focusing on T cells in Graves' hyperthyroidism and ophthalmopathy. This second study notes: An initial round of RT-PCR targeting the TCR CDR3 relied on the HTBI primer set. The majority of expanded thyroid clonotypes above 0.001 also appeared in blood.

This TCR came from a woman between 25 and 40 years old with Graves disease. The starting material was peripheral blood mononuclear cells (PBMCs), obtained at new diagnosis, from a patient treated with antithyroid drugs.

In nucleotides, the CDR3 is TGTGCCAGTAGTCCCACAGGGGTGGGGAACACTGAAGCTTTCTTT. Its translation is CASSPTGVGNTEAFF. The chain combines TRBV19 with TRBJ1-1; 7 nucleotides align to TRBD1. This CDR3 has 15 residues. V lost 5 bases to trimming and J lost 1 base; unmatched junction nucleotides: 7. Germline CDR1 LNHDA, CDR2 SQIVND (reference sequence).